This T cell receptor (beta chain) was recorded in a study of OX40 agonist ivuxolimab in advanced cancers. About the research overall: The patients received agonistic anti-OX40 (CD134) antibody ivuxolimab. Partial responses occurred in Three dose-escalation patients, one with hepatocellular carcinoma and two with cutaneous melanoma. Study-wide results and caveats: The study found that CD8+ T cells averaged more expanded clones than CD4+.

To note about this clone: Its target is unknown.

TCRdb's table, derived via immunoSEQ multiplex PCR, lists solely in-frame clones and lacks some. The sample consists of 70,000 to 80,000 clones, just over 90% of them appearing once. With V trimmed by 2 bases and J by 6 bases, 9 bases remained unmatched. Germline loops: CDR1 MNHEY, CDR2 SMNVEV (reference sequence). The CDR3 runs 15 residues. The sample was CD4+ or CD8+ T cells sorted from blood, taken in a trial of the OX40 agonist ivuxolimab. The chain recombines TRBV27 with TRBJ1-2; 7 bases align to TRBD1. The TCR sequence derives from an adult with an advanced solid tumor such as melanoma, head and neck, liver or kidney cancer. Written as DNA, the CDR3 is TGTGCCAGCAGTTTAGGCCGAACAGGGGTGAATGGCTACACCTTC. Protein sequence: CASSLGRTGVNGYTF.